Listed below are T cell receptor beta chains from one sample, sequenced in a study of cytomegalovirus exposure and HLA in healthy donors. Measured with immunoSEQ multiplex PCR; TCRdb has only the in-frame clones, and not every one. The sample holds some 110,000 clones; 88% are singletons and the top ten take about 1.7%. The source material was PBMCs. The receptors stem from a man aged 18-30 years in good health and CMV-seronegative. Each CDR3 is given with its conserved first and last residue. Each record gives: V gene, clone size, J gene, D gene, CDR3 protein, CDR3 DNA. The D gene is left open where the match is weak. Only some rows state a clone size, as once, few, many or a class for expanded clones.

TRBV4-1	few	TRBJ1-4	NA	CASSQDNRAEKLFF	TGCGCCAGCAGCCAAGATAACAGGGCCGAAAAACTGTTTTTT
TRBV7-2	NA	TRBJ2-7	TRBD1	CASRPRDRGVDEQYF	TGTGCCAGCAGACCCCGGGACAGGGGGGTCGACGAGCAGTACTTC
TRBV11-2	NA	TRBJ2-1	NA	CASSFGALYNEQFF	TGTGCCAGCAGCTTTGGAGCGCTCTACAATGAGCAGTTCTTC
TRBV27	NA	TRBJ2-1	TRBD2	CASSLGTSGARLNEQFF	TGTGCCAGCAGTTTAGGGACTAGCGGGGCCCGACTCAATGAGCAGTTCTTC
TRBV21-1	NA	TRBJ2-1	NA	CASSIASGGSYNEQFF	TGTGCCAGCAGCATAGCTAGCGGGGGGTCCTACAATGAGCAGTTCTTC
TRBV2	NA	TRBJ2-2	NA	CASSEWQINTGELFF	TGTGCCAGCAGTGAGTGGCAGATTAACACCGGGGAGCTGTTTTTT
TRBV6-4	NA	TRBJ2-1	TRBD2	CASSESGIYNEQFF	TGTGCCAGCAGTGAGAGCGGGATCTACAATGAGCAGTTCTTC
TRBV5-5	NA	TRBJ2-3	NA	CASSLAGAQYF	TGTGCCAGCAGCTTGGCGGGGGCGCAGTATTTT
TRBV6-5	NA	TRBJ1-1	TRBD1	CASRGTGGQTEAFF	TGTGCCAGCAGGGGCACAGGGGGTCAAACTGAAGCTTTCTTT
TRBV7-2	NA	TRBJ1-1	TRBD1	CASSGVGTEMNTEAFF	TGTGCCAGCAGCGGAGTCGGGACAGAGATGAACACTGAAGCTTTCTTT
TRBV20-1	NA	TRBJ2-7	TRBD2	CSARGTSEQYF	TGCAGTGCTAGAGGGACTAGCGAGCAGTACTTC
TRBV2	once	TRBJ1-3	NA	CASSENRNTIYF	TGTGCCAGCAGTGAAAATAGAAACACCATATATTTT
TRBV27	NA	TRBJ1-1	NA	CASSLSGGEAFF	TGTGCCAGCAGTTTATCGGGAGGTGAAGCTTTCTTT
TRBV19	NA	TRBJ1-3	TRBD1	CASGQQGTGNTIYF	TGTGCCAGTGGCCAACAGGGGACTGGAAACACCATATATTTT
TRBV27	NA	TRBJ2-3	NA	CASGRAGSSTDTQYF	TGTGCCAGCGGCAGGGCTGGAAGTAGCACAGATACGCAGTATTTT
TRBV6-1	few	TRBJ2-7	TRBD1	CASSVFSGTGPYEQYF	TGTGCCAGCAGTGTATTCTCAGGGACAGGGCCCTACGAGCAGTACTTC
TRBV28	once	TRBJ2-5	NA	CASSFLDRDQETQYF	TGTGCCAGCAGTTTCCTCGACAGAGACCAAGAGACCCAGTACTTC
TRBV19	NA	TRBJ2-7	NA	CASSTGGYEQYF	TGTGCCAGTAGTACCGGGGGCTACGAGCAGTACTTC
TRBV11-3	NA	TRBJ1-2	NA	CASSRPGQANYGYTF	TGTGCCAGCAGCCGACCCGGACAAGCTAACTATGGCTACACCTTC
TRBV6-5	NA	TRBJ1-1	NA	CASSYSRGDLVAFF	TGTGCCAGCAGTTATAGCCGCGGGGATTTGGTAGCTTTCTTT
TRBV6-5	NA	TRBJ2-7	TRBD1	CASSFRGTGGYEQYF	TGTGCCAGCAGTTTCAGAGGGACAGGGGGTTACGAGCAGTACTTC
TRBV11-2	NA	TRBJ2-1	NA	CASSSPGKKVNYNEQFF	TGTGCCAGCAGCTCGCCGGGAAAAAAGGTCAATTACAATGAGCAGTTCTTC
TRBV6-1	NA	TRBJ1-3	NA	CASSDWDMSSGNTIYF	TGTGCCAGCAGTGATTGGGACATGAGCTCTGGAAACACCATATATTTT
TRBV15	NA	TRBJ1-5	TRBD1	CATSRASIGRDSNQPQHF	TGTGCCACCAGCAGAGCTTCTATTGGCCGGGACAGTAATCAGCCCCAGCATTTT
TRBV5-1	NA	TRBJ2-7	NA	CASSRAQPGVSHEQYF	TGCGCCAGCAGCAGGGCCCAACCGGGAGTGTCCCACGAGCAGTACTTC
TRBV2	NA	TRBJ1-5	TRBD1	CASSAEFGQEINQPQHF	TGTGCCAGCAGTGCTGAATTTGGACAGGAGATCAATCAGCCCCAGCATTTT
TRBV7-9	NA	TRBJ2-5	NA	CASSAPDQETQYF	TGTGCCAGCAGCGCCCCAGACCAAGAGACCCAGTACTTC
TRBV6-1	NA	TRBJ1-5	TRBD1	CASSEPGGVYQPQHF	TGTGCCAGCAGCGAACCAGGGGGCGTATATCAGCCCCAGCATTTT
TRBV25-1	NA	TRBJ2-1	TRBD1	CASSGAGGIDNEQFF	TGTGCCAGCAGTGGGGCAGGGGGTATCGACAATGAGCAGTTCTTC
TRBV4-1	NA	TRBJ2-7	TRBD1	CASSRGTGGSYEQYF	TGCGCCAGCAGCCGAGGGACAGGGGGGTCCTACGAGCAGTACTTC
TRBV30	NA	TRBJ2-5	TRBD2	CAWGPLAGGQETQYF	TGTGCCTGGGGGCCACTAGCGGGGGGACAAGAGACCCAGTACTTC